A selection of T cell receptor beta chains follows, all from one sample in a study of cytomegalovirus exposure and HLA in healthy donors. The method was immunoSEQ multiplex PCR; TCRdb's version includes in-frame clones alone and lacks a portion of them. The sample yields tens of thousands of clones, 65% to 85% seen once. The sequenced sample was PBMCs. All receptors derive from a woman aged 25 to 39 in good health and CMV-seronegative. The CDR3 runs from the conserved cysteine through the conserved F or W. Each record gives: D gene, clone size, J gene, V gene, CDR3 protein, CDR3 DNA. The D gene is left open where the match is weak. Expanded clones are given a class, and other clones once, few, many or no size at all.

-,-,TRBJ1-2,TRBV6-5,CASSYDNRAGSYTF,TGTGCCAGCAGTTACGATAACAGGGCAGGGAGCTACACCTTC
TRBD1,-,TRBJ1-2,TRBV5-1,CASSLVQGVNGYTF,TGCGCCAGCAGCTTGGTACAGGGGGTAAATGGCTACACCTTC
-,-,TRBJ1-5,TRBV6-5,CASSPRGRGNQPQHF,TGTGCCAGCAGTCCCAGGGGAAGGGGCAATCAGCCCCAGCATTTT
TRBD1,-,TRBJ2-7,TRBV27,CASSLSNRGTYEQYF,TGTGCCAGCAGTTTATCGAACAGGGGAACCTACGAGCAGTACTTC
-,-,TRBJ1-2,TRBV10-3,CAISAGNPLFSYGYTF,TGTGCCATCAGTGCGGGGAACCCACTGTTCTCCTATGGCTACACCTTC
-,-,TRBJ2-7,TRBV7-9,CASSQHTTDSYEQYF,TGTGCCAGCAGCCAGCATACGACAGATTCCTACGAGCAGTACTTC
TRBD1,-,TRBJ2-3,TRBV19,CASSSSGTGGTDTQYF,TGTGCCAGTAGTTCTTCCGGGACAGGGGGCACAGATACGCAGTATTTT
-,-,TRBJ1-4,TRBV5-1,CASSLAQNEKLFF,TGCGCCAGCAGCTTGGCCCAGAATGAAAAACTGTTTTTT
-,-,TRBJ1-2,TRBV19,CASSIRGVNYGYTF,TGTGCCAGTAGTATCCGTGGAGTTAACTATGGCTACACCTTC
-,-,TRBJ2-7,TRBV7-6,CASSRLWTAEQYF,TGTGCCAGCAGCCGCCTCTGGACAGCCGAGCAGTACTTC
TRBD1,-,TRBJ1-2,TRBV29-1,CSATGGYGYTF,TGCAGCGCCACAGGGGGCTATGGCTACACCTTC
TRBD1,-,TRBJ1-1,TRBV6-1,CASRVQGALTEAFF,TGTGCCAGCAGAGTACAGGGGGCGCTCACTGAAGCTTTCTTT
-,once,TRBJ1-2,TRBV10-3,CAISGSESGYGYTF,TGTGCCATCAGTGGGTCTGAGTCAGGCTATGGCTACACCTTC
-,-,TRBJ1-1,TRBV5-8,CASGSAWARDLHDRSEAFF,TGTGCCAGCGGCTCAGCTTGGGCTCGAGATTTACACGACCGGTCTGAGGCTTTCTTT
TRBD2,-,TRBJ2-7,TRBV19,CASSTTPRLAGAYEQYF,TGTGCCAGTAGTACTACTCCAAGACTAGCGGGGGCCTACGAGCAGTACTTC
-,-,TRBJ1-1,TRBV5-4,CASSLGWLPNTEAFF,TGTGCCAGCAGCTTGGGTTGGCTGCCGAACACTGAAGCTTTCTTT
-,-,TRBJ2-7,TRBV10-3,CAISESGASYEQYF,TGTGCCATCAGTGAGTCGGGGGCCTCGTACGAGCAGTACTTC
-,once,TRBJ1-6,TRBV2,CASSERGGENSPLHF,TGTGCCAGCAGTGAACGCGGCGGGGAAAATTCACCCCTCCACTTT
-,-,TRBJ2-3,TRBV28,CASSKGGAGTDTQYF,TGTGCCAGCAGCAAGGGGGGGGCGGGAACAGATACGCAGTATTTT
TRBD1,-,TRBJ1-4,TRBV7-2,CASSLGQGVREKLFF,TGTGCCAGCAGCTTAGGCCAGGGGGTAAGGGAAAAACTGTTTTTT
-,once,TRBJ1-2,TRBV28,CASSQGQTYGYTF,TGTGCCAGCAGCCAAGGACAGACCTATGGCTACACCTTC
TRBD2,-,TRBJ2-3,TRBV7-2,CASSAASGGAGTQYF,TGTGCCAGCAGCGCCGCTAGCGGGGGGGCCGGTACGCAGTATTTT
-,-,TRBJ2-5,TRBV6-1,CASSGRGATQYF,TGTGCCAGCAGTGGTAGGGGTGCGACCCAGTACTTC
-,few,TRBJ2-7,TRBV2,CASSGGQSNYEQYF,TGTGCCAGCAGCGGCGGACAGAGTAACTACGAGCAGTACTTC
-,-,TRBJ1-5,TRBV28,CASSSLGGAVYGQPQHF,TGTGCCAGCAGTTCCCTTGGGGGGGCGGTGTATGGACAGCCCCAGCATTTT
-,-,TRBJ1-2,TRBV7-9,CASSLDTHYGYTF,TGTGCCAGCAGCCTCGACACCCACTATGGCTACACCTTC
-,-,TRBJ1-6,TRBV7-2,CASSLESRSFVHSPLHF,TGTGCCAGCAGCTTAGAGTCGAGGTCTTTCGTGCATTCACCCCTCCACTTT
TRBD1,-,TRBJ1-2,TRBV7-9,CASSLGTGTGINYGYTF,TGTGCCAGCAGCTTAGGAACCGGGACAGGGATTAACTATGGCTACACCTTC
TRBD1,-,TRBJ1-1,TRBV10-2,CASSDGTGSYRVYMNTEAFF,TGCGCCAGCAGTGACGGGACAGGGTCGTACAGGGTGTACATGAACACTGAAGCTTTCTTT
-,-,TRBJ2-5,TRBV19,CASSSTGGGGAGETQYF,TGTGCCAGTAGTAGTACGGGGGGTGGGGGGGCCGGAGAGACCCAGTACTTC
TRBD1,-,TRBJ2-7,TRBV10-3,CAISFDRGPYEQYF,TGTGCCATCAGCTTCGACAGGGGGCCCTACGAGCAGTACTTC
TRBD1,-,TRBJ1-1,TRBV5-6,CASSWTGMYTEAFF,TGTGCCAGCAGCTGGACAGGGATGTACACTGAAGCTTTCTTT
-,-,TRBJ1-6,TRBV5-1,CASSFTDSYNSPLHF,TGCGCCAGCAGCTTTACAGACTCCTATAATTCACCCCTCCACTTT